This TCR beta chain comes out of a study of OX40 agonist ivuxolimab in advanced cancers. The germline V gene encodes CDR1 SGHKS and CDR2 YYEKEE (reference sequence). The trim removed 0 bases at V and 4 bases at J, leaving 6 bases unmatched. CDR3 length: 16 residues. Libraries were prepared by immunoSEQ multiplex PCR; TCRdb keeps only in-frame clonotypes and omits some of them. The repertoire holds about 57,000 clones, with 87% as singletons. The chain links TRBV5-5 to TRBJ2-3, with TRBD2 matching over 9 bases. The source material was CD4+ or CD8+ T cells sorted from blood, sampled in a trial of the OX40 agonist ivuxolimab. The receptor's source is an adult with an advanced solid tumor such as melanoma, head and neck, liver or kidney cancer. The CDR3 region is CASSLAPASGADTQYF. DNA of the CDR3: TGTGCCAGCAGCTTGGCCCCGGCTAGCGGGGCAGATACGCAGTATTTT.